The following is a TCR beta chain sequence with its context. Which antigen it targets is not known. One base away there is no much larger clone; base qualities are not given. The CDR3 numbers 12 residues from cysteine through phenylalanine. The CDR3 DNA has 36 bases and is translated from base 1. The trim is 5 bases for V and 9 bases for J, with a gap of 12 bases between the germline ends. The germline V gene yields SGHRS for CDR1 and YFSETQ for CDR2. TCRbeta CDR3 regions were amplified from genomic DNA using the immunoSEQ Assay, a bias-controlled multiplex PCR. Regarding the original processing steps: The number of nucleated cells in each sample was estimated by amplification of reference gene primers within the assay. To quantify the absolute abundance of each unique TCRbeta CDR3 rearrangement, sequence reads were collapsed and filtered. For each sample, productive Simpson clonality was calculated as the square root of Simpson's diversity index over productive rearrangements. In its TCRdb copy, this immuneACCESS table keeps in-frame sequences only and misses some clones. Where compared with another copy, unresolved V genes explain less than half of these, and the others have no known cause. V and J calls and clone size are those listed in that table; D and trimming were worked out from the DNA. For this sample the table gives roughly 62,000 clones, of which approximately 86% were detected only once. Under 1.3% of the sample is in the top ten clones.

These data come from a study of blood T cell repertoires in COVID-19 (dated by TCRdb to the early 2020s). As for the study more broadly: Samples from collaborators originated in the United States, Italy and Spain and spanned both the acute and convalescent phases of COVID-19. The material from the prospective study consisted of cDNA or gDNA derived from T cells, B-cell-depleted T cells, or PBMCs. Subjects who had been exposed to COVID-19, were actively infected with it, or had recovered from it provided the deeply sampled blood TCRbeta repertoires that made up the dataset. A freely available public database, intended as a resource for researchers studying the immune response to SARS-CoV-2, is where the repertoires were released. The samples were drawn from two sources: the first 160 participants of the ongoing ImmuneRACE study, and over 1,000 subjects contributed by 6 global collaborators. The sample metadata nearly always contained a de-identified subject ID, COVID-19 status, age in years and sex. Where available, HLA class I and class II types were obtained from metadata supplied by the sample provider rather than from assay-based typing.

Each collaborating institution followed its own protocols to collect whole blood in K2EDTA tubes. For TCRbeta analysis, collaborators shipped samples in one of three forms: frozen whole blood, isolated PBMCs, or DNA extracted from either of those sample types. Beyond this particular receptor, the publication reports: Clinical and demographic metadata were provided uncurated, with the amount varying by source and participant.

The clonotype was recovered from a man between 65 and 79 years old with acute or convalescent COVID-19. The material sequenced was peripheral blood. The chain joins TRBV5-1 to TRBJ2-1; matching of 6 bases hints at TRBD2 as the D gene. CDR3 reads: CASRPSDAEQFF. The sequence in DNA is TGCGCCAGCAGACCTAGCGATGCTGAGCAGTTCTTC. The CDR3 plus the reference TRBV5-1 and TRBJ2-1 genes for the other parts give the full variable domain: KAGVTQTPRYLIKTRGQQVTLSCSPISGHRSVSWYQQTPGQGLQFLFEYFSETQRNKGNFPGRFSGRQFSNSRSEMNVSTLELGDSALYLCASRPSDAEQFFGPGTRLTVL.